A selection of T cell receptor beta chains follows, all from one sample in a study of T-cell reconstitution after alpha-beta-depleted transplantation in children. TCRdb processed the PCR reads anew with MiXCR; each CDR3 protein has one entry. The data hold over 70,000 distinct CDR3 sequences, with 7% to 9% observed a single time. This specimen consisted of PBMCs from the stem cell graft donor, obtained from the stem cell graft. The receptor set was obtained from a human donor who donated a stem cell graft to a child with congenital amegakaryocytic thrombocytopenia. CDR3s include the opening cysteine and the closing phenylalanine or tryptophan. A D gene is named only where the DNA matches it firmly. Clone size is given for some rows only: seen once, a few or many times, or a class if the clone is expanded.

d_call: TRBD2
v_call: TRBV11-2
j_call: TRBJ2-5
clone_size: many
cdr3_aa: CASSSLEREVETQYF
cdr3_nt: TGTGCCAGCAGCTCCTTGGAGCGGGAGGTAGAGACCCAGTACTTC

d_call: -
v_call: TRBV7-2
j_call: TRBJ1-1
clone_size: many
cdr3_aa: CASSLIGGPEAFF
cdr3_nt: TGTGCCAGCAGCTTAATCGGAGGGCCTGAAGCTTTCTTT

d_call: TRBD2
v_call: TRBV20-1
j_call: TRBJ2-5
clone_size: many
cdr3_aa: CSARDPREGETQYF
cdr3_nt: TGCAGTGCTAGAGACCCGCGGGAGGGGGAGACCCAGTACTTC

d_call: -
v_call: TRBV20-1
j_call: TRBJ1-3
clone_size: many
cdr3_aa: CSAREGRGNTIYF
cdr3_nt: TGCAGTGCTAGAGAGGGCAGGGGAAACACCATATATTTT

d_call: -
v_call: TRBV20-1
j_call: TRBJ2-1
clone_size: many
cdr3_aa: CSAIRWESNEQFF
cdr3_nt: TGCAGTGCTATTCGTTGGGAGAGCAATGAGCAGTTCTTC

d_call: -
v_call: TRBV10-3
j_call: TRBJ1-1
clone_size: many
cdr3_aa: CAISESLRGRGGTEAFF
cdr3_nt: TGTGCCATCAGTGAGTCCTTGCGCGGCAGGGGAGGTACTGAAGCTTTCTTT

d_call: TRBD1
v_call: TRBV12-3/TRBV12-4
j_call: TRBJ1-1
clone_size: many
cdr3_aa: CASSSDRGGTEAFF
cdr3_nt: TGTGCCAGCAGTTCAGACAGGGGGGGCACTGAAGCTTTCTTT

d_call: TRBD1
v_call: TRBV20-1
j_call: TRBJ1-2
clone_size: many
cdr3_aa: CSSSRSQGDYTF
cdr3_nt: TGCAGTTCTTCTAGGTCACAGGGGGACTACACCTTC

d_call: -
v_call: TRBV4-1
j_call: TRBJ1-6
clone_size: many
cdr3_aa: CASSLGASLHNSPLHF
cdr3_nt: TGCGCCAGCAGCCTCGGGGCCTCCCTTCATAATTCACCCCTCCACTTT

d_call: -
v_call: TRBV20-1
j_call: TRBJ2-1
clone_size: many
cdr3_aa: CSARDPTTLEQFF
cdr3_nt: TGCAGTGCTAGAGATCCTACGACGCTGGAGCAGTTCTTC

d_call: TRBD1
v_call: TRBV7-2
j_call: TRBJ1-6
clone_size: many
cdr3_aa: CASSLYRGGNSPLHF
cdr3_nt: TGTGCCAGCAGCCTCTACAGGGGTGGTAATTCACCCCTCCACTTT

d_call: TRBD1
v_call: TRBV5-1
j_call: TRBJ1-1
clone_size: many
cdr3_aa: CASSEGTDPAGTEAFF
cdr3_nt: TGCGCCAGCAGCGAAGGGACAGACCCTGCGGGCACTGAAGCTTTCTTT

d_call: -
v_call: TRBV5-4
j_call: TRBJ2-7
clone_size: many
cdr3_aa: CASSEGISSSYEQYF
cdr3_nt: TGTGCCAGCAGCGAGGGGATTTCAAGCTCCTACGAGCAGTACTTC

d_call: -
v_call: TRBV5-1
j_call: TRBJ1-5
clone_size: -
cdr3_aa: CASSETSGTNQPQHF
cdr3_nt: TGCGCCAGCAGCGAAACCTCCGGGACCAATCAGCCCCAGCATTTT

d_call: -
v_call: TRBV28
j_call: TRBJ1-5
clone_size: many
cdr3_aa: CASSLRDTYQPQHF
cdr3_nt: TGTGCCAGCAGTCTCCGGGACACGTATCAGCCCCAGCATTTT

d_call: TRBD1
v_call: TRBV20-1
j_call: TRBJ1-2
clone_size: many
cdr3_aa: CSASPTSPQQGIRGYTF
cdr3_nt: TGCAGTGCTAGTCCAACCTCCCCTCAACAGGGGATTCGTGGCTACACCTTC

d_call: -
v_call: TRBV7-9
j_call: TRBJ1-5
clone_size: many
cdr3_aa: CASSAGQRGFVQPQHF
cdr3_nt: TGTGCCAGCAGCGCTGGACAGAGAGGGTTCGTTCAGCCCCAGCATTTT

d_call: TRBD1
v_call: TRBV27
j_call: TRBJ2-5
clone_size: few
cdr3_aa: CASRLKAGGVETQYF
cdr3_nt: TGTGCCAGCAGGCTTAAAGCAGGGGGCGTGGAGACCCAGTACTTC

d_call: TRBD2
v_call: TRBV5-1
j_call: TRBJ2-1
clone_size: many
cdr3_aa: CASSPRSGLGSNEQFF
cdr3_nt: TGCGCCAGCAGCCCACGATCGGGACTAGGGTCCAATGAGCAGTTCTTC

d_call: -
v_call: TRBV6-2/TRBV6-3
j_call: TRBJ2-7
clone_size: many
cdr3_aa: CASSSARDSYEQYF
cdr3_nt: TGTGCCAGCAGTTCCGCTCGGGATTCCTACGAGCAGTACTTC

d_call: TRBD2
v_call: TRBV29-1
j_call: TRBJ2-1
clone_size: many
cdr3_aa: CSVEDPLQGPGLAGGPSYNEQFF
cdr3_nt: TGCAGCGTTGAAGATCCTTTGCAGGGACCGGGACTAGCGGGGGGCCCCTCCTACAATGAGCAGTTCTTC

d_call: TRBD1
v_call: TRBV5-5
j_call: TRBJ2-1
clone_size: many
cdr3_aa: CASSLEDRGFNEQFF
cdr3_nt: TGTGCCAGCAGCTTGGAGGACAGGGGGTTCAATGAGCAGTTCTTC

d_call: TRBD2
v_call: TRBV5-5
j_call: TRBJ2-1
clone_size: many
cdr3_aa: CASSFGRANNEQFF
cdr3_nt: TGTGCCAGCAGCTTCGGGAGGGCCAACAATGAGCAGTTCTTC

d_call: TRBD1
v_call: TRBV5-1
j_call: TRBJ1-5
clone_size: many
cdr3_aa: CASSLILRTGGKPQHF
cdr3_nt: TGCGCCAGCAGCTTGATACTTAGGACAGGGGGCAAGCCCCAGCATTTT

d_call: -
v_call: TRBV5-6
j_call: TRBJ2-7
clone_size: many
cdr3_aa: CASNKDRNRYEQYF
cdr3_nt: TGTGCCAGCAACAAAGACAGGAATCGGTACGAGCAGTACTTC

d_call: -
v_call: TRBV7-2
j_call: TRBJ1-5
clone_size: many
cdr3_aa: CASSFQEIGNQPQHF
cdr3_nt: TGTGCCAGCAGCTTCCAGGAAATTGGGAATCAGCCCCAGCATTTT

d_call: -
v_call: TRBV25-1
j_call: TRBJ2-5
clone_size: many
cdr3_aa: CASSDLRVELETQYF
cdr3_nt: TGTGCCAGCAGTGACCTACGGGTGGAACTAGAGACCCAGTACTTC

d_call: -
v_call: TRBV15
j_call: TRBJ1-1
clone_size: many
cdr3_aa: CATSRGKGTEAFF
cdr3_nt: TGTGCCACCAGCAGAGGCAAGGGCACTGAAGCTTTCTTT

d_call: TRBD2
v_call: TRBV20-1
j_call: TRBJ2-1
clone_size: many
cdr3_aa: CSARDLGGGYNEQFF
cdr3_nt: TGCAGTGCTAGAGATTTGGGGGGGGGTTACAATGAGCAGTTCTTC

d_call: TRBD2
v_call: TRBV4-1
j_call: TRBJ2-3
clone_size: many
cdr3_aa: CASKVERESTDTQYF
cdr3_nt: TGCGCCAGCAAGGTAGAGCGGGAGAGCACAGATACGCAGTATTTT

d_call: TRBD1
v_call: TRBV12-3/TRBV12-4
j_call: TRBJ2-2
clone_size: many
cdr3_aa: CASWTGGGTGELFF
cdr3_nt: TGTGCCAGCTGGACAGGGGGCGGCACCGGGGAGCTGTTTTTT

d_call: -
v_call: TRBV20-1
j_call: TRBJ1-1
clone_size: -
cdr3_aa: CSARDGRGRMVEAFF
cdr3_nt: TGCAGTGCTAGAGATGGCAGGGGCCGCATGGTTGAAGCTTTCTTT

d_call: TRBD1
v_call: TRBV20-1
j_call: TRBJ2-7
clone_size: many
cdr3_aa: CSASGDRAYEQYF
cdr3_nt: TGCAGTGCTAGCGGGGACAGGGCCTACGAGCAGTACTTC

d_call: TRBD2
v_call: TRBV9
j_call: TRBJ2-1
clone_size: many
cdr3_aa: CASSVDPSGANIYNEQFF
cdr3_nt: TGTGCCAGCAGCGTAGACCCTAGCGGGGCAAACATCTACAATGAGCAGTTCTTC

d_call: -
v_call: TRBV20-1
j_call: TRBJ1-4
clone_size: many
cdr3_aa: CSAPRTSTNEKLFF
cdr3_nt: TGCAGTGCACCTCGCACCTCAACTAATGAAAAACTGTTTTTT

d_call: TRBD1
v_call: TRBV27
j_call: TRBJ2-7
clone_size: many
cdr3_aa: CASSFVGTGGFEQYF
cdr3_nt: TGTGCCAGCAGTTTTGTCGGGACAGGTGGATTCGAGCAGTACTTC

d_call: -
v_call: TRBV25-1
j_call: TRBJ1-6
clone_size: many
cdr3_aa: CASSGIRERSPLHF
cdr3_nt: TGTGCCAGCAGTGGAATCCGCGAGCGTTCACCCCTCCACTTT

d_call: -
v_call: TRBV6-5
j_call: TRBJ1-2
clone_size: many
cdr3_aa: CASSLSEADGYTF
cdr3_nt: TGTGCCAGCAGTCTATCGGAGGCGGATGGCTACACCTTC

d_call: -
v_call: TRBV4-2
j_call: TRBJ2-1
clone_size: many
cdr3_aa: CASSQGSYSYNEQFF
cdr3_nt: TGTGCCAGCAGCCAAGGCAGTTACTCCTACAATGAGCAGTTCTTC

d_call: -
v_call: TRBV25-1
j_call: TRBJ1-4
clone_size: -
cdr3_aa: CASSAGTDNEKLFF
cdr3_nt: TGTGCCAGCAGTGCCGGGACGGATAATGAAAAACTGTTTTTT

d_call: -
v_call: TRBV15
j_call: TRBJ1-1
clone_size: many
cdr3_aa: CATSRELFGEGNTEAFF
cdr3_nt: TGTGCCACCAGCAGAGAGCTATTCGGCGAGGGGAACACTGAAGCTTTCTTT

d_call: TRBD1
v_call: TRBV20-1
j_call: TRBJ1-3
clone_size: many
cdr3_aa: CSARTDRAGNTIYF
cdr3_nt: TGCAGTGCTAGAACCGACAGGGCTGGAAACACCATATATTTT

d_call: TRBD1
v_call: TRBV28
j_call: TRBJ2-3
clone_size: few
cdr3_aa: CASNELSDRGDSTDTQYF
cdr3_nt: TGTGCCAGCAATGAACTATCCGACAGGGGGGATAGTACAGATACGCAGTATTTT

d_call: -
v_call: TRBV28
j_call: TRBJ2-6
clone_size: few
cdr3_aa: CASSFTTSGANVLTF
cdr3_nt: TGTGCCAGCAGTTTTACGACCTCTGGGGCCAACGTCCTGACTTTC

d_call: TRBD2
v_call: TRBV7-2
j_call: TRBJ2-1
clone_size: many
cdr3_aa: CASSLGGLAGEQFF
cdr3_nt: TGTGCCAGCAGCTTAGGGGGACTAGCGGGGGAGCAGTTCTTC

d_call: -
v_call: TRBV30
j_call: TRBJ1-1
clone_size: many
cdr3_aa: CAWSVRQGGTEAFF
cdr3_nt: TGTGCCTGGAGTGTACGGCAGGGTGGGACTGAAGCTTTCTTT

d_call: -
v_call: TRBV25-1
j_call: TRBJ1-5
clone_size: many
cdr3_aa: CASSATGYSNQPQHF
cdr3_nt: TGTGCCAGCAGTGCAACCGGTTATAGCAATCAGCCCCAGCATTTT

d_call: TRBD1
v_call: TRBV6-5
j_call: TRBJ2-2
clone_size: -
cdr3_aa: CASSSGTGANTGELFF
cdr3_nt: TGTGCCAGCAGTTCTGGGACAGGAGCCAACACCGGGGAGCTGTTTTTT

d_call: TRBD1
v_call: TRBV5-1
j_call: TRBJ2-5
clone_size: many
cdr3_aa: CASSRDRGQVETQYF
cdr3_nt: TGCGCCAGCAGCAGGGACAGGGGACAGGTAGAGACCCAGTACTTC

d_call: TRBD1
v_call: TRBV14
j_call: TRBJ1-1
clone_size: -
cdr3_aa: CASSPGTGDMNTEAFF
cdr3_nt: TGTGCCAGCAGCCCAGGGACAGGGGATATGAACACTGAAGCTTTCTTT

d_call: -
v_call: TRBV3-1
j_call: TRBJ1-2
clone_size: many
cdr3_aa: CASSQGVGGYTF
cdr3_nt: TGTGCCAGCAGCCAGGGAGTGGGCGGCTACACCTTC

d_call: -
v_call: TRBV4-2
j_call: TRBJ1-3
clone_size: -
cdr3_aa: CASSQDPIGSGNTIYF
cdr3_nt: TGTGCCAGCAGCCAAGATCCGATCGGCTCTGGAAACACCATATATTTT

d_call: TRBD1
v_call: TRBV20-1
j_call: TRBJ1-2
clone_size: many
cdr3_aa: CSARQTGGAIKGYTF
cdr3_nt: TGCAGTGCTCGACAGACAGGGGGCGCGATAAAGGGCTACACCTTC

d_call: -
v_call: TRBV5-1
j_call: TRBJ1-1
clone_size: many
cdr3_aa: CASSLDPDDTEAFF
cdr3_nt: TGCGCCAGCAGCTTGGATCCGGACGACACTGAAGCTTTCTTT

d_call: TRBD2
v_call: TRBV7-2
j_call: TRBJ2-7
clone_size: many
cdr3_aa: CASSSRPGLAGASWYEQYF
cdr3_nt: TGTGCCAGCAGCAGCAGACCCGGACTAGCGGGAGCTTCTTGGTACGAGCAGTACTTC

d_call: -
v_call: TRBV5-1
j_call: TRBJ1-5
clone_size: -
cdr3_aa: CASSAGSNSGNQPQHF
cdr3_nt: TGCGCCAGCAGCGCGGGCTCTAACTCGGGCAATCAGCCCCAGCATTTT

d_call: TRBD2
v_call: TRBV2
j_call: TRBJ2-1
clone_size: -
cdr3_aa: CASSEEKSSGPYNEQFF
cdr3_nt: TGTGCCAGCAGTGAAGAGAAGTCTAGCGGGCCCTACAATGAGCAGTTCTTC